This TCR beta chain was obtained from a study of technical replicates of blood from a few donors. Clones were sequenced by immunoSEQ multiplex PCR, and TCRdb holds only the in-frame ones, with some missing. This repertoire shows some 77,000 clones, around 96% found once; its top ten account for 0.3% to 0.35%. This CDR3 spans 14 amino acids. CDR1 MNHEY and CDR2 SVGAGI come from the germline V gene. V was pared by 2 bases and J by 5 bases, with 12 bases between. The J gene is TRBJ1-2, the V gene TRBV6-5, with D possibly matching TRBD1 (6 bases). The sequence derives from a human donor in good health. Source material: T cells isolated from PBMCs. This CDR3 is CASSYDRFPYGYTF. As DNA, the CDR3 is TGTGCCAGCAGTTACGACAGGTTTCCATATGGCTACACCTTC.